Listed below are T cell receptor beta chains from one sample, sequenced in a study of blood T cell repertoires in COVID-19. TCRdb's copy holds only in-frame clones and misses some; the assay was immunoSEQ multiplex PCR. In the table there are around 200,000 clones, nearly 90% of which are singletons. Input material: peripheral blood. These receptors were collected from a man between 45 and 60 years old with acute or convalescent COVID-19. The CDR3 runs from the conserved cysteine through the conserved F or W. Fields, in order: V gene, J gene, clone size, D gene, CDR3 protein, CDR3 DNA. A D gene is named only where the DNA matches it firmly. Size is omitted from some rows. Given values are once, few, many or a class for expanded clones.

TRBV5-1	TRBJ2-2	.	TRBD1	CASSSMTGGGGELFF	TGCGCCAGCAGCTCCATGACAGGGGGCGGCGGGGAGCTGTTTTTT
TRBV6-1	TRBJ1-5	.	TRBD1	CASSERAGGGQPQHF	TGTGCCAGCAGTGAACGGGCAGGGGGCGGTCAGCCCCAGCATTTT
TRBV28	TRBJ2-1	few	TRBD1	CASSLGTEYNEQFF	TGTGCCAGCAGTCTGGGGACAGAATACAATGAGCAGTTCTTC
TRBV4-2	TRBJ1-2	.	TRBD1	CASSQAGGLAGYTF	TGTGCCAGCAGCCAAGCAGGGGGTCTGGCTGGCTACACCTTC
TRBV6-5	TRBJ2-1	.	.	CASRMGLTWDEQFF	TGTGCCAGTCGAATGGGACTGACCTGGGATGAGCAGTTCTTC
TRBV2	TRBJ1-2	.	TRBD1	CASKDRGLGVGYTF	TGTGCCAGCAAGGACAGGGGGCTGGGGGTAGGCTACACCTTC
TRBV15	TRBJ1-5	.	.	CATSRGGGLQPQHF	TGTGCCACCAGCAGAGGTGGAGGTCTTCAGCCCCAGCATTTT
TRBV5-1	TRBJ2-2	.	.	CASSLGRNTGELFF	TGCGCCAGCAGCTTGGGTCGTAACACCGGGGAGCTGTTTTTT
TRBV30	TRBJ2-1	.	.	CAWSERVIGEQFF	TGTGCCTGGAGTGAGAGGGTAATCGGTGAGCAGTTCTTC
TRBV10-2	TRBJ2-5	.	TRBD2	CASSESVGTSGGPETQYF	TGCGCCAGCAGTGAGTCGGTAGGGACTAGCGGGGGTCCGGAGACCCAGTACTTC
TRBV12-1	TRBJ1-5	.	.	CASSSDGQGGQPQHF	TGTGCCAGCAGCTCCGACGGACAGGGCGGACAGCCCCAGCATTTT
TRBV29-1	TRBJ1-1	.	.	CSGSRGFMNTEAFF	TGCAGCGGATCTCGGGGGTTCATGAACACTGAAGCTTTCTTT
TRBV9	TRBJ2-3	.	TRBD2	CASSYGLAVITDTQYF	TGTGCCAGCAGTTACGGACTAGCGGTTATCACAGATACGCAGTATTTT
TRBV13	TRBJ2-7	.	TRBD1	CASSLYGTGFEQYF	TGTGCCAGCAGCTTATATGGGACAGGGTTCGAGCAGTACTTC
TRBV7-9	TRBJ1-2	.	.	CASTYSANYGYTF	TGTGCCAGCACTTATAGCGCTAACTATGGCTACACCTTC
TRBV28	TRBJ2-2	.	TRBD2	CASSPYGGSRNTGELFF	TGTGCCAGCAGTCCCTACGGGGGGAGCAGAAACACCGGGGAGCTGTTTTTT
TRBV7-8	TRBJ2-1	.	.	CASSLAASNYNEQFF	TGTGCCAGCAGCTTAGCGGCTAGTAATTACAATGAGCAGTTCTTC
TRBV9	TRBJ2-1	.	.	CASSAGGVQRGNEQFF	TGTGCCAGCAGCGCGGGTGGGGTACAGCGAGGGAATGAGCAGTTCTTC
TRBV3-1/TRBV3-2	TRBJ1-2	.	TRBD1	CASSQTQYWDRRNYGYTF	TGTGCCAGCAGCCAAACACAATATTGGGACAGGCGAAACTATGGCTACACCTTC
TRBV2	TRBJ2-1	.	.	CASNTEGAPSEQFF	TGTGCCAGCAACACTGAAGGGGCCCCCTCTGAGCAGTTCTTC
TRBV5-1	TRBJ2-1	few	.	CASTSGGSSYNEQFF	TGCGCCAGCACCTCGGGTGGAAGCTCCTACAATGAGCAGTTCTTC
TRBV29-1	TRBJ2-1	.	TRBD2	CSVEGLLGRAGEYNEQFF	TGCAGCGTTGAAGGGCTATTAGGAAGAGCGGGGGAATACAATGAGCAGTTCTTC
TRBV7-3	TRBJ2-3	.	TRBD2	CASSLKRLAGARADTQYF	TGTGCCAGCAGCTTAAAAAGGCTAGCGGGAGCTCGTGCAGATACGCAGTATTTT
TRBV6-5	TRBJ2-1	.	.	CASSLAGGNEQFF	TGTGCCAGCAGTTTGGCTGGCGGGAATGAGCAGTTCTTC
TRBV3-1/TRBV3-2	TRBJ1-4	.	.	CASSQVRSLGEKLFF	TGTGCCAGCAGCCAAGTACGTAGCCTTGGAGAAAAACTGTTTTTT
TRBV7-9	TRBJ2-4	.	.	CASSSSASTNIQYF	TGTGCCAGCAGCTCGTCAGCGTCCACAAACATTCAGTACTTC
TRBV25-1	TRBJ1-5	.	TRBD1	CASSEWGTGNNQPQHF	TGTGCCAGCAGTGAATGGGGGACAGGGAATAATCAGCCCCAGCATTTT
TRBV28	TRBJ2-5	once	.	CASRAYRLLQETQYF	TGTGCCAGCAGGGCGTACAGGCTACTTCAAGAGACCCAGTACTTC
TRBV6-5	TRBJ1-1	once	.	CATGGFEAFF	TGTGCCACGGGGGGATTTGAAGCTTTCTTT
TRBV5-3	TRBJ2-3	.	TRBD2	CARSLRGTSGGGTDTQYF	TGTGCCAGAAGCTTGCGTGGGACTAGCGGGGGGGGCACAGATACGCAGTATTTT
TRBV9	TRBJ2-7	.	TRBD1	CASSVGTGLTYEQYF	TGTGCCAGCAGCGTAGGGACAGGGTTGACCTACGAGCAGTACTTC
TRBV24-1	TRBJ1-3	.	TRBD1	CATSDVTGGQIAGNTIYF	TGTGCCACCAGTGATGTGACAGGGGGCCAAATAGCTGGAAACACCATATATTTT
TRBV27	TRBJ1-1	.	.	CASSPAGGKVNTEAFF	TGTGCCAGCAGTCCAGCGGGTGGAAAGGTGAACACTGAAGCTTTCTTT
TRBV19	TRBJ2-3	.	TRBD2	CASSPAFGRNSDTQYF	TGTGCCAGTAGTCCGGCCTTCGGGAGGAACTCAGATACGCAGTATTTT
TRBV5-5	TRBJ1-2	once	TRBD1	CASSPTTGGTGYTF	TGTGCCAGCAGCCCGACTACAGGGGGCACTGGCTACACCTTC
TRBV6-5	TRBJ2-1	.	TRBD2	CASSPSTSGSYEQFF	TGTGCCAGCAGTCCCTCGACTAGCGGGAGCTATGAGCAGTTCTTC
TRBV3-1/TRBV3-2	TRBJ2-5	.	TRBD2	CASSPYRTSGRASEETQYF	TGTGCCAGCAGCCCCTACAGGACTAGCGGGAGGGCCTCTGAAGAGACCCAGTACTTC
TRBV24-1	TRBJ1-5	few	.	CATSRGVGNQPQHF	TGTGCCACCAGTCGGGGGGTCGGCAATCAGCCCCAGCATTTT
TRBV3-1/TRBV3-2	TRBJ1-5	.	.	CASSKTDNQPQHF	TGTGCCAGCAGCAAGACAGACAATCAGCCCCAGCATTTT
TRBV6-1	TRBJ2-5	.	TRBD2	CASSAPAGGPRETQYF	TGTGCCAGCAGTGCCCCAGCGGGGGGGCCCCGAGAGACCCAGTACTTC
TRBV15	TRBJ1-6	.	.	CATSGGGGVNSPLHF	TGTGCCACCAGCGGGGGTGGGGGCGTTAATTCACCCCTCCACTTT
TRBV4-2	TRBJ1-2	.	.	CASSQEAGVNYGYTF	TGTGCCAGCAGCCAAGAGGCCGGGGTTAACTATGGCTACACCTTC
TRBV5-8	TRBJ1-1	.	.	CASSLTVTEAFF	TGTGCCAGCAGCTTGACTGTCACTGAAGCTTTCTTT
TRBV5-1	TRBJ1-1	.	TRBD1	CASQGENTEAFF	TGCGCCAGTCAGGGGGAAAACACTGAAGCTTTCTTT
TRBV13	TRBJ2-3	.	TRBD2	CASSQLAGGSTDTQYF	TGTGCCAGCAGCCAACTAGCGGGGGGAAGCACAGATACGCAGTATTTT
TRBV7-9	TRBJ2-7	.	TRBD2	CASSLALAGDYEQYF	TGTGCCAGCAGCTTAGCACTAGCGGGGGACTACGAGCAGTACTTC
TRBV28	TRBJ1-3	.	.	CASSGGGISGNTIYF	TGTGCCAGCAGTGGCGGGGGAATCTCTGGAAACACCATATATTTT